This TCR beta chain came from a study of low-dose radiotherapy and immunotherapy resistance in tumors. Study as a whole: Fractions of 1 Gy went to Cohort 2 every two weeks, for 13 Gy over 26 weeks.

CDR1 and CDR2 (germline): SGHAT, FQNNGV. The CDR3 runs to 19 residues. V gave up 1 base and J gave up 4 bases, with 23 bases separating them. Time point of the sample: after trial treatment. Treatment meaning: LDRT plus nivolumab, ipilimumab, low-dose cyclophosphamide and aspirin (RACIN trial). The donors' treatment consisted of nivolumab, ipilimumab, aspirin, low-dose cyclophosphamide and low-dose radiotherapy. First-strand cDNA used TRAV- and TRBV-specific primers, covering alpha and beta chains. Using a constant-region primer together with a V-primer adapter, TCRs were subjected to roughly 18 PCR cycles of amplification. Isolated mRNA was amplified by in vitro transcription. TCRdb reanalysed the reads using MiXCR and keeps one entry per CDR3 protein. Of about 100,000 distinct CDR3 sequences listed, around 21% are singletons.

The chain combines TRBV11-2 with TRBJ2-1, with D perhaps matching TRBD1 or TRBD2 (5 bases each). The source is a male donor with prostate cancer. This sample comprised PBMCs, obtained after low-dose radiotherapy plus immunotherapy. In DNA form, the CDR3 reads TGTGCCAGCAGCTTAGTACTCCCAGGGAGCCCCCTCCAATACAATGAGCAGTTCTTC. This encodes CASSLVLPGSPLQYNEQFF.